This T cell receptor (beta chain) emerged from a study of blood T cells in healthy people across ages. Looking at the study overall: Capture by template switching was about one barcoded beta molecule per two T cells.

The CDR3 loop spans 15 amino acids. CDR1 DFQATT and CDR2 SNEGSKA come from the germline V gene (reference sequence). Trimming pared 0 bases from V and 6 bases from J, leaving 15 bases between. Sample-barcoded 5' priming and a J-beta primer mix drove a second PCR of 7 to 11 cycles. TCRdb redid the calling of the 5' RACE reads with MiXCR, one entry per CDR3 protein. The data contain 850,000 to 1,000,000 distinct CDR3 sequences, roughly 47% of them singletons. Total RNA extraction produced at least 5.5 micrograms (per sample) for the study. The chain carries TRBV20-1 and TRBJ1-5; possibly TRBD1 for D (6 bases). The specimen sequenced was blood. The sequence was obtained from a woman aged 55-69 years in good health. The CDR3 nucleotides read TGCAGTGCTAGAGATTTGTCCAGGGGTGGTCAGCCCCAGCATTTT. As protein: CSARDLSRGGQPQHF.